This is a list of T cell receptor beta chains from one sample in a study of B cell selection in AIRE deficiency. Libraries were prepared by immunoSEQ multiplex PCR; TCRdb keeps only in-frame clonotypes and omits some of them. This table holds more than 25,000 clones, 95% found once. The sequencing input was CD4+CD127+ conventional T cells sorted from PBMCs. Every receptor here comes from a human donor in good health. Both conserved end residues are part of each CDR3. D genes are given only for firm matches. The size field is filled for only some rows; it gives once, few, many or a size class.

>NA|NA|TRBV6-1|TRBJ2-7
CASSEGSGTNEQYF
TGTGCCAGCAGTGAAGGCTCAGGGACGAACGAGCAGTACTTC
>NA|TRBD1|TRBV7-9|TRBJ1-3
CASSSPGTGSSGNTIYF
TGTGCCAGCAGCTCGCCCGGGACAGGCAGCTCTGGAAACACCATATATTTT
>NA|NA|TRBV6-1|TRBJ2-7
CASSELRVWYEQYF
TGTGCCAGCAGTGAACTAAGGGTATGGTACGAGCAGTACTTC
>NA|TRBD1|TRBV19|TRBJ2-7
CASSQQGVGAYEQYF
TGTGCCAGTAGTCAACAGGGGGTTGGGGCCTACGAGCAGTACTTC
>NA|TRBD1|TRBV10-3|TRBJ2-7
CAIKDQYRGPEQYF
TGTGCCATCAAGGACCAGTACAGGGGCCCCGAGCAGTACTTC
>once|NA|TRBV5-4|TRBJ2-5
CASTQDSTRGETQYF
TGTGCCAGCACCCAAGACTCGACCAGGGGAGAGACCCAGTACTTC
>NA|TRBD2|TRBV12-5|TRBJ2-3
CASGFRTSGSSDTQYF
TGTGCTAGTGGTTTTCGTACTAGCGGGAGTTCAGATACGCAGTATTTT
>NA|NA|TRBV11-3|TRBJ2-3
CASSRLLTDTQYF
TGTGCCAGCAGCCGATTATTAACAGATACGCAGTATTTT
>NA|NA|TRBV6-1|TRBJ2-7
CASSVGSRALGYEQYF
TGTGCCAGCAGTGTAGGCAGCCGGGCTTTGGGCTACGAGCAGTACTTC
>NA|NA|TRBV29-1|TRBJ1-5
CSVGTAQDQPQHF
TGCAGCGTTGGGACGGCTCAGGATCAGCCCCAGCATTTT
>NA|TRBD1|TRBV6-1|TRBJ2-7
CASSLDRGPYEQYF
TGTGCCAGCAGTTTGGACAGGGGGCCCTACGAGCAGTACTTC
>NA|NA|TRBV6-1|TRBJ2-7
CASSEFAGQYF
TGTGCCAGCAGCGAATTCGCGGGGCAGTACTTC
>NA|TRBD2|TRBV5-5|TRBJ2-3
CASSSTSGTDTQYF
TGTGCCAGCAGCTCGACTAGCGGCACAGATACGCAGTATTTT